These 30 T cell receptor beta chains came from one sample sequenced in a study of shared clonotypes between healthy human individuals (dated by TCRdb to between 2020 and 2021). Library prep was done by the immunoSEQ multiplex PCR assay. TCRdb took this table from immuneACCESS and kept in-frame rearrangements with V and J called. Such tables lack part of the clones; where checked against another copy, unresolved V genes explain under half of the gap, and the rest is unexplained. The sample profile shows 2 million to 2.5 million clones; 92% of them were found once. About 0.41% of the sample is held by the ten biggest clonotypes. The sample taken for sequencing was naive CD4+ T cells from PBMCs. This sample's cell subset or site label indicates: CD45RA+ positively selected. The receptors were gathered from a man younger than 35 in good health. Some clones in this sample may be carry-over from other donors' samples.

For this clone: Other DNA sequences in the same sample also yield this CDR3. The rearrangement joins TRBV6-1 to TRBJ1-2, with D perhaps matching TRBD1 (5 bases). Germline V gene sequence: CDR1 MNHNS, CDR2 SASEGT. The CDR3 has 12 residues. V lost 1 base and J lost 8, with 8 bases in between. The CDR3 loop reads CASSEGGVGYTF. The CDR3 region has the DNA TGTGCCAGCAGTGAAGGGGGCGTGGGCTACACCTTC.

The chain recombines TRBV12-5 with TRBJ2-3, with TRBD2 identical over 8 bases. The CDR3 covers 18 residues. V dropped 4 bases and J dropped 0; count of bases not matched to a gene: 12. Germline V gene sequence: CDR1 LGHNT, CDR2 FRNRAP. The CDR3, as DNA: TGTGCTAGTGGTTCGGGTACCATAGCGGGACCAAGCACAGATACGCAGTATTTT. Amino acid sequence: CASGSGTIAGPSTDTQYF.

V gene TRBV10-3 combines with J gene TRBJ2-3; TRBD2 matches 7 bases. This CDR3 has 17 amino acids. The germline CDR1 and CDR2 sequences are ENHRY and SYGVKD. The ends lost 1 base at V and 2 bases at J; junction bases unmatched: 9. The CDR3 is CAISEWVSSGLTDTQYF. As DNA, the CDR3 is TGTGCCATCAGTGAGTGGGTGTCTAGCGGACTCACAGATACGCAGTATTTT.

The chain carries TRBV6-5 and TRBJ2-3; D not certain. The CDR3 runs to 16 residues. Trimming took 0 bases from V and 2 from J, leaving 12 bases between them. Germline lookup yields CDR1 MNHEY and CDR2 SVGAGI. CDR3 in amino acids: CASSYSAPPSTDTQYF. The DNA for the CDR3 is TGTGCCAGCAGTTACTCGGCCCCTCCCTCCACAGATACGCAGTATTTT.

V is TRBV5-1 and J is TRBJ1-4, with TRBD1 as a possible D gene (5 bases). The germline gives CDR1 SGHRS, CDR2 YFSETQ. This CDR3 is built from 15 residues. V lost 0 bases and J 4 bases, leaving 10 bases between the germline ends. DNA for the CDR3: TGCGCCAGCAGCTTGGCCGGGACCTTTAATGAAAAACTGTTTTTT. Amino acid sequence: CASSLAGTFNEKLFF. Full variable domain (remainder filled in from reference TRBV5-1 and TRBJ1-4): KAGVTQTPRYLIKTRGQQVTLSCSPISGHRSVSWYQQTPGQGLQFLFEYFSETQRNKGNFPGRFSGRQFSNSRSEMNVSTLELGDSALYLCASSLAGTFNEKLFFGSGTQLSVL.

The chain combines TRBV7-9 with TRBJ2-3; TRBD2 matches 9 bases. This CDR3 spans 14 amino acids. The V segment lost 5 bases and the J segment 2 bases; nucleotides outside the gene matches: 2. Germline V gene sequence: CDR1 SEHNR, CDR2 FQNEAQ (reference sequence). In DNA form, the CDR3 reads TGTGCCAGCAGCCGACTAGCGGCCACAGATACGCAGTATTTT. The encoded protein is CASSRLAATDTQYF.

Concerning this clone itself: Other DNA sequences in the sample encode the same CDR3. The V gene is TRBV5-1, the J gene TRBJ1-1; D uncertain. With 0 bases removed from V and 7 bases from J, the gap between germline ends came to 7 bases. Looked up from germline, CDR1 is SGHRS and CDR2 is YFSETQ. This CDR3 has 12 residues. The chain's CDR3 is CASSLGQNEAFF. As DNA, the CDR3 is TGCGCCAGCAGCTTGGGTCAGAATGAAGCTTTCTTT.

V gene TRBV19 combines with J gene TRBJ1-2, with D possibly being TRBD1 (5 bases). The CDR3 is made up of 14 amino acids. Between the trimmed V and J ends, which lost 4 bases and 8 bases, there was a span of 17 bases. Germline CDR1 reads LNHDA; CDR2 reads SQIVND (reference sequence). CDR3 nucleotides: TGTGCCAGTAGTACTAGCGGGAGGGGTAGAGGCTACACCTTC. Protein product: CASSTSGRGRGYTF. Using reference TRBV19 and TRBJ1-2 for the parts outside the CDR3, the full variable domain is DGGITQSPKYLFRKEGQNVTLSCEQNLNHDAMYWYRQDPGQGLRLIYYSQIVNDFQKGDIAEGYSVSREKKESFPLTVTSAQKNPTAFYLCASSTSGRGRGYTFGSGTRLTVV.

Here the CDR3 reads CASSRGTSPNEQFF. The CDR3 DNA reads as TGTGCCAGCAGTAGGGGAACTAGTCCGAATGAGCAGTTCTTC. The chain combines TRBV2 with TRBJ2-1, with D perhaps assigned TRBD1 or TRBD2 (5 bases each). V was clipped by 5 bases and J by 7 bases, with 15 bases between them. The V gene's germline CDR1 is SNHLY and CDR2 FYNNEI. This CDR3 spans 14 amino acids.

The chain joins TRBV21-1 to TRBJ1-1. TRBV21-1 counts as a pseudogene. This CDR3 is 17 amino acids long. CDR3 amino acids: CASRIARRGTATLGAFF. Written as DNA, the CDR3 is TGTGCCAGCAGAATAGCCAGGCGGGGGACGGCGACACTTGGAGCTTTCTTT.

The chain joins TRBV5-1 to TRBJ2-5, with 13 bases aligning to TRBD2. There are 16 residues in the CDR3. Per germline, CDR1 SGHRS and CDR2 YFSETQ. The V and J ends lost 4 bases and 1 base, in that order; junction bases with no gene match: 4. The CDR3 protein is CASSVGLAGAQETQYF. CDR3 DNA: TGCGCCAGCAGCGTTGGACTAGCGGGGGCCCAAGAGACCCAGTACTTC. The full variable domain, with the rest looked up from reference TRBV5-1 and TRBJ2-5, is KAGVTQTPRYLIKTRGQQVTLSCSPISGHRSVSWYQQTPGQGLQFLFEYFSETQRNKGNFPGRFSGRQFSNSRSEMNVSTLELGDSALYLCASSVGLAGAQETQYFGPGTRLLVL.

For the CDR3, the DNA is TGTGCCAGCAGTGAAGTCGGGACAGTCTATGGCTACACCTTC. The encoded protein is CASSEVGTVYGYTF. The genes are TRBV6-1 and TRBJ1-2, with 7 bases lining up with TRBD1. CDR3 length: 14 amino acids. Per germline, CDR1 MNHNS and CDR2 SASEGT. Trimming at V came to 1 base and at J to 4 bases, leaving 3 bases not matched to a gene.

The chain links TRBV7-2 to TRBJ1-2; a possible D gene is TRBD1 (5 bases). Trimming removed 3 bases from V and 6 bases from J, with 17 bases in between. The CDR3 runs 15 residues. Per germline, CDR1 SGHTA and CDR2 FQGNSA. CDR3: CASSLINRDRDGYTF. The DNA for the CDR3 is TGTGCCAGCAGCTTGATTAACCGGGACCGCGATGGCTACACCTTC. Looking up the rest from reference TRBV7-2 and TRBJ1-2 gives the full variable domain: GAGVSQSPSNKVTEKGKDVELRCDPISGHTALYWYRQSLGQGLEFLIYFQGNSAPDKSGLPSDRFSAERTGGSVSTLTIQRTQQEDSAVYLCASSLINRDRDGYTFGSGTRLTVV.

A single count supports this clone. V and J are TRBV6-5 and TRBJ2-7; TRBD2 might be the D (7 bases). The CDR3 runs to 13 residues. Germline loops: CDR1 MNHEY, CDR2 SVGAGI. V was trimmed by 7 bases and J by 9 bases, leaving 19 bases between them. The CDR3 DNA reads TGTGCCAGCACCGGAGTTTGGGGAGGGGGGCAGTACTTC. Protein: CASTGVWGGGQYF.

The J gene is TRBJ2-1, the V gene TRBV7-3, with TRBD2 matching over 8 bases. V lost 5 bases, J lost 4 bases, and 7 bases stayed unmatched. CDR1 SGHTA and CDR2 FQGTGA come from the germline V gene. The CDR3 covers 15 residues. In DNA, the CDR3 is TGTGCCAGCAGCCCCCCGGGGGGGGGTTACAATGAGCAGTTCTTC. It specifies CASSPPGGGYNEQFF.

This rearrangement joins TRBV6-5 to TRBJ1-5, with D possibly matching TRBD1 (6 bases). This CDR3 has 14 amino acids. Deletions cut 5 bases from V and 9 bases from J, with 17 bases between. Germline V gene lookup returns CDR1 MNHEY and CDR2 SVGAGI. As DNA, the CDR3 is TGTGCCAGCAGTCCAACCGACAGGTACGGGCCCCAGCATTTT. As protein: CASSPTDRYGPQHF.

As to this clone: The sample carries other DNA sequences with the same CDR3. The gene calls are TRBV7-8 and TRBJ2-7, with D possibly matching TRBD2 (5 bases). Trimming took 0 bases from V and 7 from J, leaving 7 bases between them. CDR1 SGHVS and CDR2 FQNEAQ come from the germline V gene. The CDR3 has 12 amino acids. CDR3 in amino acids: CASSLARGEQYF. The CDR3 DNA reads TGTGCCAGCAGCTTAGCGCGCGGGGAGCAGTACTTC.

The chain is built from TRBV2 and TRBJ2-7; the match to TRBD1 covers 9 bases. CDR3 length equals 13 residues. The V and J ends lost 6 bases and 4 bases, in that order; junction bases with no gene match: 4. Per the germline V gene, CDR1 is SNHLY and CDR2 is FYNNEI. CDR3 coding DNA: TGTGCCAGCAGCGGGACAGGGAAGTACGAGCAGTACTTC. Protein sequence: CASSGTGKYEQYF.

The CDR3 nucleotides are TGTGCCAGCAGCTTCGGGGGAGGCCTAGGGACAGATACGCAGTATTTT. It codes for CASSFGGGLGTDTQYF. The rearrangement uses TRBV7-3 and TRBJ2-3, with D possibly TRBD2 on 6 matching bases. Germline CDR1 SGHTA, CDR2 FQGTGA. Trimming removed 3 bases at V and 3 bases at J, with 16 bases between. The CDR3 covers 16 residues.

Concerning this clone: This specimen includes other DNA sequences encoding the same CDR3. CDR3 loop: CSVKGQYQETQYF. CDR3 bases: TGCAGCGTAAAGGGACAGTACCAAGAGACCCAGTACTTC. The V gene is TRBV29-1, the J gene TRBJ2-5; TRBD1 aligns across 7 bases. This CDR3 comprises 13 residues. Looked up from germline, CDR1 is SQVTM and CDR2 is ANQGSEA. Losses at the gene ends were 6 bases for V and 0 bases for J; bases not matched to a gene: 4.

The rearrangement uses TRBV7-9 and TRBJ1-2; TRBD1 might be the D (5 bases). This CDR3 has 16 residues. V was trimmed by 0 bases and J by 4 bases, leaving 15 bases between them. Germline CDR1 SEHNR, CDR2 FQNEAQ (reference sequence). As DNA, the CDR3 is TGTGCCAGCAGCTTAGCGGGAGGGGCCCGCCCCTATGGCTACACCTTC. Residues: CASSLAGGARPYGYTF.

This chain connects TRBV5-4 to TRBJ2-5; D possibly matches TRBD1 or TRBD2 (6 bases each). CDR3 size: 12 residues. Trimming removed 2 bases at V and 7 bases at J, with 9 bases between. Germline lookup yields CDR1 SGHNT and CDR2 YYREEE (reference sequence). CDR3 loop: CASSLQGGTQYF. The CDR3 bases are TGTGCCAGCAGCTTACAGGGAGGGACCCAGTACTTC.

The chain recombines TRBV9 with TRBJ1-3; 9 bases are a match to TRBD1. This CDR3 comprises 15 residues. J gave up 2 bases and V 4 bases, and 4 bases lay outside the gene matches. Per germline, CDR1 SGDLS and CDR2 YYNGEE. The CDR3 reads CASSTTGGPGNTIYF. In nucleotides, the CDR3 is TGTGCCAGCAGCACAACAGGGGGCCCTGGAAACACCATATATTTT.

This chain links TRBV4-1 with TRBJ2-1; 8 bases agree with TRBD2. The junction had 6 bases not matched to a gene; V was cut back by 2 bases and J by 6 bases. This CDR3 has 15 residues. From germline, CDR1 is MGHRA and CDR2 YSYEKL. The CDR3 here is CASSQPLAGRNEQFF. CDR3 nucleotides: TGCGCCAGCAGCCAACCGCTAGCGGGTCGCAATGAGCAGTTCTTC.

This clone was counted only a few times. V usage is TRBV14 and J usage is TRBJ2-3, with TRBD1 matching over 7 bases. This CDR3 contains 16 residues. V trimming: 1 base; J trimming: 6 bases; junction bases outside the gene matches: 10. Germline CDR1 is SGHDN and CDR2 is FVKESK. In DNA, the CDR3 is TGTGCCAGCAGCCAAGGAGGCAAGGGGGCAAGGGATACGCAGTATTTT. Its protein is CASSQGGKGARDTQYF.

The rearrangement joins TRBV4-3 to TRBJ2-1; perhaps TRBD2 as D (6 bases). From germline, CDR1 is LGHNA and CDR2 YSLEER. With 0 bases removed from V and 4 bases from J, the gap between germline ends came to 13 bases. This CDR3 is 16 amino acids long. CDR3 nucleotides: TGCGCCAGCAGCCAAGAGGGGCGGGGACCATACAATGAGCAGTTCTTC. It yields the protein CASSQEGRGPYNEQFF.

CDR3 amino acids: CASSQTGGRREKLFF. CDR3 coding DNA: TGTGCCAGCAGCCAAACGGGGGGGAGACGTGAAAAACTGTTTTTT. The chain uses TRBV14 and TRBJ1-4; possibly TRBD1 for D (5 bases). The CDR3 extends over 15 amino acids. From germline, CDR1 is SGHDN and CDR2 FVKESK. Trimming pared 2 bases from V and 7 bases from J, leaving 14 bases between.

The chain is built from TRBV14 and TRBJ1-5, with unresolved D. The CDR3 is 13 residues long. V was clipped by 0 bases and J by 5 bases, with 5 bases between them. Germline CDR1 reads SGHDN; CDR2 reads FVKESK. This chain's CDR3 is CASSQDLYQPQHF. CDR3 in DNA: TGTGCCAGCAGCCAAGATCTTTATCAGCCCCAGCATTTT. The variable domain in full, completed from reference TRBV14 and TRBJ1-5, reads EAGVTQFPSHSVIEKGQTVTLRCDPISGHDNLYWYRRVMGKEIKFLLHFVKESKQDESGMPNNRFLAERTGGTYSTLKVQPAELEDSGVYFCASSQDLYQPQHFGDGTRLSIL.

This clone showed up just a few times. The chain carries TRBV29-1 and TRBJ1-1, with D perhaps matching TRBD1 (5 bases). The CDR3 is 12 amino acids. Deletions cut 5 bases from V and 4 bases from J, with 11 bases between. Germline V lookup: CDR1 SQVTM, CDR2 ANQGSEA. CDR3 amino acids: CSVRREGTEAFF. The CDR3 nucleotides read TGCAGCGTTCGCAGGGAGGGCACTGAAGCTTTCTTT.

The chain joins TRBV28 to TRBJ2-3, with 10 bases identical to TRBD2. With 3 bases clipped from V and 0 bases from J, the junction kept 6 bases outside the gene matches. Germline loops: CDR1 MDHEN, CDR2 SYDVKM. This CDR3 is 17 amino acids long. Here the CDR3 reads CASSFETSGESTDTQYF. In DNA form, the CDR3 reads TGTGCCAGCAGTTTCGAAACTAGCGGGGAGAGCACAGATACGCAGTATTTT.